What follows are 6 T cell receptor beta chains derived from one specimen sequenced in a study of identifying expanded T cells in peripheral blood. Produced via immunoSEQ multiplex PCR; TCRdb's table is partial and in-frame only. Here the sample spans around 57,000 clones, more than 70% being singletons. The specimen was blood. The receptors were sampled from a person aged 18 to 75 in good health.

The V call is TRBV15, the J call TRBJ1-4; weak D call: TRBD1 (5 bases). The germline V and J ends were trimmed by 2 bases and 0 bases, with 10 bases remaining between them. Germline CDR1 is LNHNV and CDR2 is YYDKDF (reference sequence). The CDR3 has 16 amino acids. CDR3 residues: CATSRKGTATNEKLFF. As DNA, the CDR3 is TGTGCCACCAGCAGAAAAGGGACTGCAACTAATGAAAAACTGTTTTTT.

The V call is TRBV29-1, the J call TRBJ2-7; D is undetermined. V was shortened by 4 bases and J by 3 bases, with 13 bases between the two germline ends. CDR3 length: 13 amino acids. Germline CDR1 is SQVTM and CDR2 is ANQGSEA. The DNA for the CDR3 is TGCAGCGTTGGGTGGGTTGGAAACTACGAGCAGTACTTC. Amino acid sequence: CSVGWVGNYEQYF.

The CDR3 region is CASSFRPSVIYEQYF. The CDR3 nucleotides are TGTGCCAGCAGCTTCCGTCCTAGCGTAATATACGAGCAGTACTTC. The J gene is TRBJ2-7, the V gene TRBV7-6; tentative D call: TRBD2 (6 bases). The germline gives CDR1 SGHVS, CDR2 FNYEAQ. Between the trimmed V and J ends, which lost 3 bases and 4 bases, there was a span of 16 bases. This CDR3 has 15 residues.

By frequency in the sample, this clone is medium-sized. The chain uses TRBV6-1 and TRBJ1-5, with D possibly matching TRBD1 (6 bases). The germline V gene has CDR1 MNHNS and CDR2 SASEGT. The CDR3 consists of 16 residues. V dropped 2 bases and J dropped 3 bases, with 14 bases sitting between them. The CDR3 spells CASSESPGGDNQPQHF. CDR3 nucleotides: TGTGCCAGCAGTGAATCTCCGGGGGGCGACAATCAGCCCCAGCATTTT.

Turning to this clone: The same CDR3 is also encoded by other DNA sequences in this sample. In DNA form, the CDR3 reads TGTGCCAGCAGCTTGGGACTAGCGGGAGCCTACGAGCAGTACTTC. Translation: CASSLGLAGAYEQYF. The J gene is TRBJ2-7, the V gene TRBV5-4, with 12 bases identical to TRBD2. The CDR3 is 15 amino acids. Per the germline V gene, CDR1 is SGHNT and CDR2 is YYREEE (reference sequence). J was trimmed by 2 bases and V by 0 bases; bases with no gene match: 0.

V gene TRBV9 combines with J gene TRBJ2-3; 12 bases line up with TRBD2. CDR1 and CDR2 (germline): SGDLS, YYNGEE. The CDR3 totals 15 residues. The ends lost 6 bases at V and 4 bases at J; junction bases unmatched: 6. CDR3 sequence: CASTLTSGSSDTQYF. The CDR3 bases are TGTGCCAGCACCCTGACTAGCGGGAGCTCAGATACGCAGTATTTT. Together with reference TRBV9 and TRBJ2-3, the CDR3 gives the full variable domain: DSGVTQTPKHLITATGQRVTLRCSPRSGDLSVYWYQQSLDQGLQFLIQYYNGEERAKGNILERFSAQQFPDLHSELNLSSLELGDSALYFCASTLTSGSSDTQYFGPGTRLTVL.